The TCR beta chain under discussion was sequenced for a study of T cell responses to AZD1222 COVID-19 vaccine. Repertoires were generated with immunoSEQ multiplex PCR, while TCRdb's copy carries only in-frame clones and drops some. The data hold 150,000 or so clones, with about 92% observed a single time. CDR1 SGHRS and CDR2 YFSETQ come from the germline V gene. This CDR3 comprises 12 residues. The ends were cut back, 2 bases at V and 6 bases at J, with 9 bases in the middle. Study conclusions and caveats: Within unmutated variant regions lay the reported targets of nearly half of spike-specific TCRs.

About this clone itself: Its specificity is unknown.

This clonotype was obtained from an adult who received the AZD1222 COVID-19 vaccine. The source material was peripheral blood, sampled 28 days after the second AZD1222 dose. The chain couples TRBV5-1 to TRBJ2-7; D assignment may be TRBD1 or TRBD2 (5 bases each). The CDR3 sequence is CASSFGGSEQYF. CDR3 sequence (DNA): TGCGCCAGCAGCTTTGGGGGAAGCGAGCAGTACTTC.